The present entry profiles one TCR beta chain with its context. Sequencing ends 3 residues short of the CDR3 end; the germline J gene provides the rest. This CDR3 region has 14 residues. CDR1 is LNHDA, CDR2 SQIVND, per germline (reference sequence). The data belong to a study of T cells in women clearing cervical HPV infection. As for the study in general: Donors had HPV16-related CIN3 or worse; 2 had invasive cancer.

The protocol was immunoSEQ multiplex PCR, while the TCRdb copy is restricted to in-frame clones and leaves out a portion. Its clone listing holds 25,000 to 35,000 clones. The genes are TRBV19 and TRBJ1-4; D gene uncertain. The receptor was isolated from a woman aged 18 to 69 with a cervical HPV16 infection that either progressed to CIN3+ or cleared (not recorded which). The specimen sequenced was blood buffy coat. The CDR3 reads CASSIAVFNSPLFF. The CDR3 DNA, read in part, is TGTGCCAGTAGTATTGCAGTTTTTAATTCACCA.